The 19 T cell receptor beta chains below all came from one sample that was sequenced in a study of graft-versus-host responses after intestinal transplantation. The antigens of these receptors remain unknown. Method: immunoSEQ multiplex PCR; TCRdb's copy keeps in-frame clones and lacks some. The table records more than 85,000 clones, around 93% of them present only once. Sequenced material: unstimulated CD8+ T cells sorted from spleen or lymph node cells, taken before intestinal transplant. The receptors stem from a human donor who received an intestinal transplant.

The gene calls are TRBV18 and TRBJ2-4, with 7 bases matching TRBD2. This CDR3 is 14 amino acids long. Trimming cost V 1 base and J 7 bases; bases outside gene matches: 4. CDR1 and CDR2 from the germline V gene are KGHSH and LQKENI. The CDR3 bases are TGTGCCAGCTCACCACAGATGCGGGGGAACATTCAGTACTTC. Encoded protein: CASSPQMRGNIQYF.

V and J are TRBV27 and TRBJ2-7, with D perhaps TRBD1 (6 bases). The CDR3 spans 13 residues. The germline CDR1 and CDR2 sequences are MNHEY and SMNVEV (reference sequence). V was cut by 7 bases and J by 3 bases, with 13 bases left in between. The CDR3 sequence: CASKLTGSYEQYF. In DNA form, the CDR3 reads TGTGCCAGCAAACTGACAGGAAGCTACGAGCAGTACTTC.

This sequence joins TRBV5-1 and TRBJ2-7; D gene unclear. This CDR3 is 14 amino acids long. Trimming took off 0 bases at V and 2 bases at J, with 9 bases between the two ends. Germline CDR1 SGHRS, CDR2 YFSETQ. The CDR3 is CASSLDFHPYEQYF. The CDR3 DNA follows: TGCGCCAGCAGCTTGGACTTCCACCCCTACGAGCAGTACTTC.

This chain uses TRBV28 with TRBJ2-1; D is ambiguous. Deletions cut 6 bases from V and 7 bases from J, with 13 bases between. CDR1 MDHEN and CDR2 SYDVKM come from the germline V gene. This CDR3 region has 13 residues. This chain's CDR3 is CASRDLGNNEQFF. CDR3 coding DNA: TGTGCCAGCAGAGATTTAGGGAATAATGAGCAGTTCTTC.

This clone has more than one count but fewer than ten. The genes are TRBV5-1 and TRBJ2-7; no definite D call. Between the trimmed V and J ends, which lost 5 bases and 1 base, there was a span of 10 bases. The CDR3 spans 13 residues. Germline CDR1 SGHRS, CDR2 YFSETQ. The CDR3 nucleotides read TGCGCCAGCAGAACCGGGTCTTCCTACGAGCAGTACTTC. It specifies CASRTGSSYEQYF.

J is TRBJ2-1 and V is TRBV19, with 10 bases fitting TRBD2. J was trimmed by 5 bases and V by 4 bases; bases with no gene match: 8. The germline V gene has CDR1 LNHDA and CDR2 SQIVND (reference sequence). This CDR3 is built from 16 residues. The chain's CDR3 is CASSNAAGGRNNEQFF. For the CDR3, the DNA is TGTGCCAGTAGTAATGCAGCGGGAGGGCGAAACAATGAGCAGTTCTTC.

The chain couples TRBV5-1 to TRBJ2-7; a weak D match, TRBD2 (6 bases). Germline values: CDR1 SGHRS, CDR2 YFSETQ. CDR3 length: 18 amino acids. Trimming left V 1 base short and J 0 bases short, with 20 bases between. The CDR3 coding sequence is TGCGCCAGCAGCTTGTGGGTCTCTCGGGAGTCGAGCTCCTACGAGCAGTACTTC. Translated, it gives CASSLWVSRESSSYEQYF. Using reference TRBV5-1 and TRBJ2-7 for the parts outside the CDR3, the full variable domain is KAGVTQTPRYLIKTRGQQVTLSCSPISGHRSVSWYQQTPGQGLQFLFEYFSETQRNKGNFPGRFSGRQFSNSRSEMNVSTLELGDSALYLCASSLWVSRESSSYEQYFGPGTRLTVT.

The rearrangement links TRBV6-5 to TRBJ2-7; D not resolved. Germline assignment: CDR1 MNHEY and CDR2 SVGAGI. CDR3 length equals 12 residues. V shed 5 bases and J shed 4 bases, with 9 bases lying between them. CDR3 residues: CASSEANYEQYF. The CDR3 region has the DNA TGTGCCAGCAGTGAAGCAAATTACGAGCAGTACTTC.

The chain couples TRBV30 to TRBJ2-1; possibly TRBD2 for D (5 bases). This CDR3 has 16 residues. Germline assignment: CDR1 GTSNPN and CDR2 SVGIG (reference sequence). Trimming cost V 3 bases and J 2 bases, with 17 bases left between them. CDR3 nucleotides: TGTGCCTGGAGGGGCATAGGGAGTGGGCCCTACAATGAGCAGTTCTTC. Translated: CAWRGIGSGPYNEQFF.

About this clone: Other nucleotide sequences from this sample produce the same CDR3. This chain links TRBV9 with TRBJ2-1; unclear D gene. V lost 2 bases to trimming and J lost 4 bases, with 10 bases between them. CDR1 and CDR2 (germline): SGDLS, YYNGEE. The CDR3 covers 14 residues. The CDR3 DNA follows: TGTGCCAGCAGCGTCGCAACTGGATACAATGAGCAGTTCTTC. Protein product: CASSVATGYNEQFF. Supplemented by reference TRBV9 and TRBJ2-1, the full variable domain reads DSGVTQTPKHLITATGQRVTLRCSPRSGDLSVYWYQQSLDQGLQFLIQYYNGEERAKGNILERFSAQQFPDLHSELNLSSLELGDSALYFCASSVATGYNEQFFGPGTRLTVL.

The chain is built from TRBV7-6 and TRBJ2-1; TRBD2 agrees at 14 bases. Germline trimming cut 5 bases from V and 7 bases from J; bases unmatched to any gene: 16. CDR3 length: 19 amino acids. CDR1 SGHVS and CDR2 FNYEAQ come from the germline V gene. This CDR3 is CASSPRPGTSGSGANEQFF. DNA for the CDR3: TGTGCCAGCAGCCCTAGGCCTGGGACTAGCGGGAGTGGGGCAAATGAGCAGTTCTTC.

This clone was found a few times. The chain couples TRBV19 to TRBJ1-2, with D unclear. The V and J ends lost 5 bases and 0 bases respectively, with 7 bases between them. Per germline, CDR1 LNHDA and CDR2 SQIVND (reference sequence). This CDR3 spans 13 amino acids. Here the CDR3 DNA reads TGTGCCAGTAGTGTCTCAGCTAACTATGGCTACACCTTC. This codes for CASSVSANYGYTF.

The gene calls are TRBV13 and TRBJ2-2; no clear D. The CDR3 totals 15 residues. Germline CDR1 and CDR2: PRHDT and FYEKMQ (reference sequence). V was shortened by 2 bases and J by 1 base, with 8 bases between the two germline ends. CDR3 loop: CASSLRRGNTGELFF. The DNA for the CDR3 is TGTGCCAGCAGCTTACGAAGAGGGAACACCGGGGAGCTGTTTTTT.

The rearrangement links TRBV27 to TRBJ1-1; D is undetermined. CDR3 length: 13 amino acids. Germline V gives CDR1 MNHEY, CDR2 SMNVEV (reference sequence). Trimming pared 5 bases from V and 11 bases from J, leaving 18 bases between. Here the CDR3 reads CASSPTTTSAAFF. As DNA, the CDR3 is TGTGCCAGCAGTCCAACAACCACCTCCGCGGCTTTCTTT.

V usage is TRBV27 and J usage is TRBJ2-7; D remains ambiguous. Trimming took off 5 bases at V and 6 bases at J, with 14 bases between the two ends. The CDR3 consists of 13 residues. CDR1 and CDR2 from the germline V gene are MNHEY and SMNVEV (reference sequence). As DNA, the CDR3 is TGTGCCAGCAGTCCCTCACGGACGGTCGAGCAGTACTTC. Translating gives CASSPSRTVEQYF.

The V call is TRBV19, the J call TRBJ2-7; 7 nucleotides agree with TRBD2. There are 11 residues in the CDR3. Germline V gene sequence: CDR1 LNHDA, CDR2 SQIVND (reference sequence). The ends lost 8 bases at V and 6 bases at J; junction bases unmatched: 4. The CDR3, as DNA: TGTGCCAGTGGGGGAGGGTTCGAGCAGTACTTC. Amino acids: CASGGGFEQYF.

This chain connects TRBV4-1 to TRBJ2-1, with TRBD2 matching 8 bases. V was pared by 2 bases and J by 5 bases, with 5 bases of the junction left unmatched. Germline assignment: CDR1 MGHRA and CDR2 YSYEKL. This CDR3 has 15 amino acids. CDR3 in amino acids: CASSQPGLVDNEQFF. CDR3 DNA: TGCGCCAGCAGCCAACCGGGACTAGTCGACAATGAGCAGTTCTTC.

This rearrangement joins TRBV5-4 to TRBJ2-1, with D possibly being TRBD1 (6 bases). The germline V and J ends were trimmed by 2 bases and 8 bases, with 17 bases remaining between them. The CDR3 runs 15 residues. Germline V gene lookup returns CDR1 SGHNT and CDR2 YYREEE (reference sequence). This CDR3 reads CASSFRGSVEDEQFF. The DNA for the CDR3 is TGTGCCAGCAGCTTTAGGGGGAGCGTTGAGGATGAGCAGTTCTTC.

The CDR3 here is CASSQDTGGNTIYF. DNA of the CDR3: TGTGCCAGCAGCCAAGACACGGGGGGAAACACCATATATTTT. V and J are TRBV14 and TRBJ1-3; D call uncertain. Trimming stripped 0 bases from V and 4 bases from J, with 7 bases between. The CDR3 contains 14 residues. Germline V gene data show CDR1 as SGHDN and CDR2 as FVKESK.